Below, 20 T cell receptor beta chains from the same sample are listed, as sequenced in a study of beta chain features in type 1 diabetes (dated by TCRdb to the late 2010s). Library preparation was by the immunoSEQ multiplex PCR assay. All of the isolated RNA was reverse transcribed with the High Capacity cDNA Reverse Transcription Kit, so expressed TCRB transcripts were sequenced. In TCRdb, the immuneACCESS table is reduced to in-frame sequences with V and J assigned. These tables do not hold every clone; where another copy was compared, an unresolved V gene accounts for under half, and the others remain unexplained. For this sample the table gives some 230,000 clones, of which 7.5% to 10% were detected only once. The ten top clones hold 0.03% to 0.035% of the sample. Sequencing was carried out using naive CD4+ T cells from blood. This specimen's cell subset or site label, interpreted: true naive CD4+ T cells. The receptors originated from a young woman in good health.

This chain joins TRBV7-9 and TRBJ2-7, with D possibly being TRBD2 (7 bases). The V and J ends lost 1 base and 6 bases respectively, with 16 bases between them. This CDR3 is 15 amino acids long. Germline CDR1 reads SEHNR; CDR2 reads FQNEAQ (reference sequence). The CDR3 coding sequence is TGTGCCAGCAGCTTAGTCTTCGGGGGGCCCAGCGAGCAGTACTTC. It encodes CASSLVFGGPSEQYF.

This clone was counted a few times. The CDR3 here is CASSRGQGLDTEAFF. CDR3 DNA sequence: TGTGCCAGCTCAAGGGGACAGGGGCTGGACACTGAAGCTTTCTTT. The rearrangement uses TRBV18 and TRBJ1-1; 10 bases map to TRBD1. The CDR3 is 15 residues long. The junction had 6 bases not matched to a gene; V was cut back by 5 bases and J by 3 bases. Germline assignment: CDR1 KGHSH and CDR2 LQKENI.

The chain has TRBV6-1 and TRBJ2-5, with TRBD2 as a possible D gene (6 bases). Trimming stripped 6 bases from V and 4 bases from J, with 15 bases between. Germline-derived CDR1 and CDR2 are MNHNS and SASEGT. This CDR3 comprises 14 residues. The CDR3 loop reads CASSANGGGETQYF. As DNA, the CDR3 is TGTGCCAGCAGCGCTAACGGGGGTGGAGAGACCCAGTACTTC.

This clone appeared a few times. The chain employs TRBV27 and TRBJ2-7; TRBD2 matches at 9 bases. Germline V lookup: CDR1 MNHEY, CDR2 SMNVEV (reference sequence). With 1 base clipped from V and 3 bases from J, the junction kept 13 bases outside the gene matches. CDR3 length: 18 residues. CDR3: CASSLFPSLAGSVYEQYF. CDR3 coding DNA: TGTGCCAGCAGTTTATTCCCCTCTCTAGCGGGAAGCGTCTACGAGCAGTACTTC.

The chain employs TRBV7-9 and TRBJ2-7, with D possibly TRBD2 on 6 matching bases. The CDR3 sequence is 13 residues long. The V gene's germline CDR1 is SEHNR and CDR2 FQNEAQ (reference sequence). The ends were cut back, 7 bases at V and 0 bases at J, with 10 bases in the middle. CDR3 bases: TGTGCCAGCACCCCGACTAGCTCCTACGAGCAGTACTTC. Its translation is CASTPTSSYEQYF.

This clone was counted only a few times. The chain has TRBV6-6 and TRBJ2-1; weak D call: TRBD2 (5 bases). The CDR3 has 16 residues. Deletions cut 7 bases from V and 4 bases from J, with 20 bases between. Germline CDR1 and CDR2: MNHNY and SVGAGI (reference sequence). CDR3 in amino acids: CASTPSGSDRYNEQFF. In nucleotides, the CDR3 is TGTGCCAGCACCCCTTCGGGTAGCGACCGTTACAATGAGCAGTTCTTC.

V is TRBV6-1 and J is TRBJ2-1; 9 positions agree with TRBD2. The V and J ends lost 4 bases and 10 bases, in that order; junction bases with no gene match: 8. There are 14 residues in the CDR3. Looked up from germline, CDR1 is MNHNS and CDR2 is SASEGT. CDR3 amino acids: CASSGGLATEEQFF. The DNA for the CDR3 is TGTGCCAGCAGTGGGGGACTAGCAACAGAAGAGCAGTTCTTC.

The CDR3 loop is CASSRSSARGTEAFF. CDR3 DNA sequence: TGCGCCAGCAGCCGCTCTTCAGCCCGGGGCACTGAAGCTTTCTTT. The chain recombines TRBV5-1 with TRBJ1-1; D is undetermined. In germline, CDR1 is SGHRS, CDR2 YFSETQ. V lost 4 bases, J lost 4 bases, and 17 bases lay in between. The CDR3 is 15 residues long.

This clone was seen more than once but under ten times. V is TRBV6-6 and J is TRBJ2-1; 9 bases line up with TRBD1. Germline assignment: CDR1 MNHNY and CDR2 SVGAGI (reference sequence). The length of the CDR3 is 15 residues. V lost 5 bases to trimming and J lost 9 bases; unmatched junction nucleotides: 11. The CDR3 coding sequence is TGTGCCAGCAGTAAAGGGGGGACAGGGCTAGCTGAGCAGTTCTTC. It translates to CASSKGGTGLAEQFF.

This clone was seen a handful of times. The chain couples TRBV5-4 to TRBJ2-3; D is possibly TRBD2 (6 bases). Germline-derived CDR1 and CDR2 are SGHNT and YYREEE (reference sequence). The germline V and J ends were trimmed by 3 bases and 0 bases, with 17 bases remaining between them. The CDR3 sequence is 17 residues long. CDR3 nucleotides: TGTGCCAGCAGCTCCGGCGGGGCTTCGAGAAGCACAGATACGCAGTATTTT. Translated: CASSSGGASRSTDTQYF.

The rearrangement joins TRBV19 to TRBJ1-5, with 9 bases matching TRBD1. Germline assignment: CDR1 LNHDA and CDR2 SQIVND (reference sequence). The CDR3 sequence is 16 residues long. V shed 7 bases, J shed 6 bases, and the junction held 13 bases outside the gene matches. CDR3 amino acids: CASNEITGTGLQPQHF. In DNA form, the CDR3 reads TGTGCCAGTAACGAAATAACGGGGACAGGGCTTCAGCCCCAGCATTTT.

The chain has TRBV7-6 and TRBJ2-5; 9 bases fit TRBD1. The CDR3 is 15 amino acids. Germline CDR1 and CDR2: SGHVS and FNYEAQ. V trimming: 5 bases; J trimming: 2 bases; junction bases outside the gene matches: 6. CDR3: CASSPNRGRQETQYF. The CDR3 DNA is TGTGCCAGCAGCCCCAACAGGGGGCGACAAGAGACCCAGTACTTC.

The chain carries TRBV5-1 and TRBJ2-1, with no clear D. CDR1 is SGHRS, CDR2 YFSETQ, per germline. V was trimmed by 0 bases and J by 0 bases, leaving 7 bases between them. This CDR3 comprises 15 residues. This CDR3 is CASSLGESSYNEQFF. The CDR3 DNA is TGCGCCAGCAGCTTGGGAGAGAGCTCCTACAATGAGCAGTTCTTC.

The genes are TRBV11-2 and TRBJ2-1; 8 nucleotides agree with TRBD2. Germline assignment: CDR1 SGHAT and CDR2 FQNNGV. CDR3 length equals 14 residues. The V gene end was trimmed by 2 bases and the J gene end by 10 bases; junction bases not matched to a gene: 7. The DNA of the CDR3 is TGTGCCAGCAGCTTAAGGCGGGGGGCGCGGGAGCAGTTCTTC. Translation gives CASSLRRGAREQFF.

This chain joins TRBV19 and TRBJ2-5, with 9 bases matching TRBD1. This CDR3 region has 15 residues. CDR1 LNHDA and CDR2 SQIVND come from the germline V gene (reference sequence). V gave up 5 bases and J gave up 4 bases; unmatched junction bases: 8. CDR3 sequence (DNA): TGTGCCAGTAGTGCGGGACAGGGAGCAGGAGAGACCCAGTACTTC. This encodes CASSAGQGAGETQYF.

The chain joins TRBV30 to TRBJ2-1; a possible D gene is TRBD2 (5 bases). The CDR3 has 15 amino acids. Germline V lookup: CDR1 GTSNPN, CDR2 SVGIG (reference sequence). The V end lost 0 bases, the J end lost 4 bases, and 13 bases lay between the germline ends. The CDR3 here is CAWSVRVGVYNEQFF. The CDR3 region has the DNA TGTGCCTGGAGTGTACGGGTCGGGGTTTACAATGAGCAGTTCTTC.

There are many counts of this clone. V gene TRBV4-1 combines with J gene TRBJ2-1; weak D call: TRBD2 (5 bases). Trimming removed 2 bases from V and 7 bases from J, with 15 bases in between. The CDR3 covers 15 residues. Germline lookup yields CDR1 MGHRA and CDR2 YSYEKL. The CDR3 spells CASSQLSPRGNEQFF. The CDR3 nucleotides are TGCGCCAGCAGCCAACTCAGTCCCCGGGGTAATGAGCAGTTCTTC.

In this sample, this clone turned up a few times. The gene calls are TRBV6-1 and TRBJ2-7; TRBD1 is a possible D gene (5 bases). Germline V gene data show CDR1 as MNHNS and CDR2 as SASEGT. Trimming left V 1 base short and J 6 bases short, with 13 bases between. The CDR3 has 14 amino acids. The CDR3: CASSEVVGRGEQYF. The CDR3 DNA follows: TGTGCCAGCAGTGAAGTAGTGGGGCGAGGCGAGCAGTACTTC.

This chain links TRBV28 with TRBJ2-5; 7 bases are a match to TRBD1. CDR3 length equals 14 residues. Germline CDR1 and CDR2: MDHEN and SYDVKM. V trimming: 3 bases; J trimming: 3 bases; junction bases outside the gene matches: 4. CDR3 amino acids: CASSLTGTEETQYF. DNA for the CDR3: TGTGCCAGCAGTTTGACCGGGACAGAAGAGACCCAGTACTTC. The whole variable domain, remainder taken from reference TRBV28 and TRBJ2-5, is DVKVTQSSRYLVKRTGEKVFLECVQDMDHENMFWYRQDPGLGLRLIYFSYDVKMKEKGDIPEGYSVSREKKERFSLILESASTNQTSMYLCASSLTGTEETQYFGPGTRLLVL.

The CDR3 DNA reads as TGTGCCAGCAGTTACTCGAGAGGGGGGGCCGCGACCCAGTACTTC. Amino acid sequence: CASSYSRGGAATQYF. The rearrangement joins TRBV6-6 to TRBJ2-5, with D possibly matching TRBD2 (7 bases). The CDR3 is made up of 15 amino acids. Germline CDR1 is MNHNY and CDR2 is SVGAGI (reference sequence). V dropped 0 bases and J dropped 7 bases, with 15 bases sitting between them.